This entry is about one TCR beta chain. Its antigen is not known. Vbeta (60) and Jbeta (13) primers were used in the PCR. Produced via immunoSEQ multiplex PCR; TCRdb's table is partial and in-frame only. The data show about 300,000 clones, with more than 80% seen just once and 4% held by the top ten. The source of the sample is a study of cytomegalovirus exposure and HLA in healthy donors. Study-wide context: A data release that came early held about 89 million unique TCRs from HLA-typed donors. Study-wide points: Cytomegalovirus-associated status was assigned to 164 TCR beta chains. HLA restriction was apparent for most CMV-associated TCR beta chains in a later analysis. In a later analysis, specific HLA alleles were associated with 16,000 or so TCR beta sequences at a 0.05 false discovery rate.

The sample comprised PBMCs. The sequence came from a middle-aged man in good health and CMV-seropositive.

The CDR3 DNA follows: TGCGCCAGCAGCCAAGATCAGGGACTAGCTTACGAGCAGTACTTC. As protein: CASSQDQGLAYEQYF. This chain joins TRBV4-1 and TRBJ2-5, with TRBD2 matching 9 bases. The J call is doubtful: the DNA matches TRBJ2-7 better. Germline assignment: CDR1 MGHRA and CDR2 YSYEKL. This CDR3 region has 15 residues.